This T cell receptor beta chain derives from a study of long-term antiretroviral therapy in people with HIV. Study-wide results and limits: Dominant in the repertoire at all time points were clones expanded before ART.

At the survey level, the v3.0 immunoSEQ assay was run. Method: immunoSEQ multiplex PCR; TCRdb's copy keeps in-frame clones and lacks some. The table has 38,000 or so clones, roughly 76% seen once. This clone appeared a single time. Its matching antigen is unknown. Inclusion required at least two post-ART and at least one pre-ART PBMC samples. Treated in the United States were all of the participants with HIV. The sample was unsorted PBMCs, taken 1.5 years after starting antiretroviral therapy. This receptor was identified in a man younger than 30 with HIV.

The CDR3 is CASSLASTGVYEQYF. The CDR3 DNA reads as TGCGCCAGCAGCTTGGCTAGTACAGGGGTCTACGAGCAGTACTTC. V is TRBV5-1 and J is TRBJ2-7, with 7 positions matching TRBD1. V was pared by 0 bases and J by 3 bases, with 6 bases of the junction left unmatched. The CDR3 extends over 15 amino acids. The V gene's germline CDR1 is SGHRS and CDR2 YFSETQ. The entire variable domain, with the rest obtained from reference TRBV5-1 and TRBJ2-7, is as follows: KAGVTQTPRYLIKTRGQQVTLSCSPISGHRSVSWYQQTPGQGLQFLFEYFSETQRNKGNFPGRFSGRQFSNSRSEMNVSTLELGDSALYLCASSLASTGVYEQYFGPGTRLTVT.